These T cell receptor beta chains were read from a single sample in a study of radiotherapy plus CTLA-4 blockade in lung cancer. Method: immunoSEQ multiplex PCR; TCRdb's copy keeps in-frame clones and lacks some. Among roughly 80,000 clones listed, over 70% were seen once. Sample: peripheral blood, taken from a patient treated with radiotherapy plus ipilimumab. The receptors originated from a human donor with non-small cell lung cancer who had a partial response to radiotherapy plus ipilimumab. Some clones in this sample may be carry-over from other donors' samples. Each CDR3 is given with its conserved first and last residue. A D gene is named only where the DNA matches it firmly. Some rows mark clone size as missing; the rest say once, few, many or name a class of expanded clone.

clone size,J gene,D gene,V gene,CDR3 protein,CDR3 DNA
NA,TRBJ2-4,NA,TRBV18,CASSPGSVLAKNIQYF,TGTGCCAGCTCACCTGGGAGCGTCTTAGCCAAAAACATTCAGTACTTC
NA,TRBJ1-1,NA,TRBV18,CASSPQGGNTEAFF,TGTGCCAGCTCACCACAAGGGGGGAACACTGAAGCTTTCTTT
NA,TRBJ1-5,NA,TRBV4-1,CASSQYANSNQPQHF,TGCGCCAGCAGCCAATACGCTAATAGCAATCAGCCCCAGCATTTT
NA,TRBJ1-2,TRBD1,TRBV5-1,CASSLAAQGGWGYTF,TGCGCCAGCAGCTTGGCCGCGCAGGGGGGTTGGGGCTACACCTTC
NA,TRBJ2-7,NA,TRBV28,CASSFSVRAYEQYF,TGTGCCAGCAGTTTCAGCGTTCGGGCCTACGAGCAGTACTTC
NA,TRBJ1-6,TRBD1,TRBV27,CASTVRRDRYNSPLHF,TGTGCCAGCACCGTAAGAAGGGACAGATATAATTCACCCCTCCACTTT
NA,TRBJ2-2,TRBD2,TRBV6-4,CASSPLGGTGELFF,TGTGCCAGCAGTCCCCTCGGGGGGACCGGGGAGCTGTTTTTT
NA,TRBJ2-1,TRBD2,TRBV10-1,CASSEGAAGERGQFF,TGCGCCAGCAGTGAGGGGGCAGCGGGAGAACGGGGTCAGTTCTTC
NA,TRBJ2-1,NA,TRBV13,CASSPKLAFHNEQFF,TGTGCCAGCAGCCCAAAGCTAGCGTTCCACAATGAGCAGTTCTTC
NA,TRBJ1-5,NA,TRBV30,CAWSPGTLEEPQHF,TGTGCCTGGAGTCCCGGGACATTAGAAGAGCCCCAACATTTT
NA,TRBJ1-6,TRBD1,TRBV11-2,CASSRQGENNSPLHF,TGTGCCAGCAGCCGACAGGGGGAGAATAATTCACCCCTCCACTTT
NA,TRBJ2-5,NA,TRBV5-6,CASSLVRVRETQYF,TGTGCCAGCAGCTTGGTAAGAGTCCGGGAGACCCAGTACTTC
NA,TRBJ2-1,TRBD2,TRBV5-1,CASSPRTSDYNEQFF,TGCGCCAGCAGCCCCCGGACTAGCGACTACAATGAGCAGTTCTTC
NA,TRBJ1-1,NA,TRBV11-3,CASRGPEAFF,TGTGCCAGCAGGGGGCCTGAAGCTTTCTTT
once,TRBJ2-7,TRBD2,TRBV5-1,CASSGGILAGEDEQYF,TGCGCCAGCAGCGGGGGGATACTAGCGGGAGAGGATGAGCAGTACTTC
NA,TRBJ2-3,TRBD2,TRBV5-5,CASRLLAGPSTDTQYF,TGTGCCAGCAGGTTGCTAGCGGGCCCTAGCACAGATACGCAGTATTTT
NA,TRBJ2-2,NA,TRBV7-3,CATSQVEAAPPGELFF,TGTGCCACGTCCCAGGTGGAGGCGGCCCCACCCGGGGAGCTGTTTTTT
NA,TRBJ1-2,NA,TRBV28,CASSLTGFSLYTF,TGTGCCAGCAGCCTTACAGGGTTTTCACTCTACACCTTC
NA,TRBJ1-1,NA,TRBV11-3,CASSLDVVGMNTEAFF,TGTGCCAGCAGCTTAGACGTCGTGGGCATGAACACTGAAGCTTTCTTT
NA,TRBJ1-2,TRBD1,TRBV7-2,CASSLDGVRRTGRYTF,TGTGCCAGCAGCTTAGACGGGGTGCGGCGGACAGGCCGCTACACCTTC
NA,TRBJ2-7,NA,TRBV5-1,CASSLDNYEQYF,TGCGCCAGCAGCTTGGATAACTACGAGCAGTACTTC
NA,TRBJ1-1,NA,TRBV28,CASGTGTPGMNTEAFF,TGTGCCAGCGGAACCGGGACACCGGGCATGAACACTGAAGCTTTCTTT
NA,TRBJ2-2,TRBD2,TRBV7-2,CASRFLAGGFTGELFF,TGTGCCAGCAGGTTCCTAGCGGGAGGCTTCACCGGGGAGCTGTTTTTT
NA,TRBJ2-1,NA,TRBV5-8,CASSLDFGGRVQFF,TGTGCCAGCAGCTTGGATTTTGGGGGCCGTGTGCAGTTCTTC
NA,TRBJ2-1,NA,TRBV7-3,CASSPQSLASYNEQFF,TGTGCCAGCAGCCCCCAGTCCCTAGCGAGTTACAATGAGCAGTTCTTC
NA,TRBJ2-7,NA,TRBV21-1,CASSKGGGTEQYF,TGTGCCAGCAGCAAAGGGGGGGGAACCGAGCAGTACTTC
NA,TRBJ1-2,NA,TRBV28,CASSLLRAGGYTF,TGTGCCAGCAGTTTGTTAAGAGCGGGAGGCTACACCTTC
NA,TRBJ2-2,TRBD2,TRBV11-3,CASSLVSSGRTGELFF,TGTGCCAGCAGCTTAGTCTCTAGCGGGAGGACCGGGGAGCTGTTTTTT
NA,TRBJ1-1,NA,TRBV11-2,CASSFSGTEAFF,TGTGCCAGCAGCTTTTCAGGGACTGAAGCTTTCTTT
NA,TRBJ1-2,TRBD1,TRBV6-6,CASSPGTGNVYGYTF,TGTGCCAGCAGTCCCGGGACAGGGAATGTATATGGCTACACCTTC
NA,TRBJ2-1,TRBD2,TRBV28,CASRDSLGLAGDEQFF,TGTGCCAGCAGGGACAGCCTTGGACTAGCGGGAGATGAGCAGTTCTTC
NA,TRBJ2-6,NA,TRBV7-9,CASSPKRGSGANVLTF,TGTGCCAGCAGCCCCAAAAGGGGATCTGGGGCCAACGTCCTGACTTTC
NA,TRBJ2-7,NA,TRBV2,CATLERSGFLGYEQYF,TGTGCCACCCTTGAAAGGTCGGGGTTCCTGGGCTACGAGCAGTACTTC
NA,TRBJ2-7,NA,TRBV7-3,CASSGSPEAEQYF,TGTGCCAGCAGCGGGTCTCCAGAGGCCGAGCAGTACTTC
NA,TRBJ1-1,NA,TRBV6-1,CAFPAGREAFF,TGTGCCTTTCCAGCGGGCCGTGAAGCTTTCTTT
NA,TRBJ2-1,TRBD2,TRBV28,CASRTRLADRHNEQFF,TGTGCCAGCAGAACGAGACTAGCGGACCGACACAATGAGCAGTTCTTC
NA,TRBJ1-1,NA,TRBV25-1,CASSEYGQRKAFF,TGTGCCAGCAGTGAATATGGGCAACGGAAAGCTTTCTTT
NA,TRBJ2-7,NA,TRBV6-5,CASSFAGGSYEQYF,TGTGCCAGCAGTTTTGCCGGGGGCTCCTACGAGCAGTACTTC
NA,TRBJ1-1,NA,TRBV6-5,CASSYVQDQEAFF,TGTGCCAGCAGTTACGTACAGGACCAAGAAGCTTTCTTT
NA,TRBJ1-2,TRBD1,TRBV7-2,CASSLGDRGNGYTF,TGTGCCAGCAGCTTAGGGGACAGGGGAAATGGCTACACCTTC
NA,TRBJ1-4,TRBD1,TRBV11-3,CASSSGTGHEKLFF,TGTGCCAGCAGCTCTGGGACAGGACATGAAAAACTGTTTTTT
NA,TRBJ1-6,TRBD1,TRBV28,CATRPARGLNSPLHF,TGTGCCACCCGCCCCGCAAGGGGGCTTAATTCACCCCTCCACTTT
NA,TRBJ1-4,NA,TRBV29-1,CSVDGGTGNEKLFF,TGCAGCGTTGATGGGGGGACTGGTAATGAAAAACTGTTTTTT
once,TRBJ2-7,NA,TRBV5-1,CASSLGREYEQYF,TGCGCCAGCAGCTTGGGCAGGGAATACGAGCAGTACTTC
NA,TRBJ2-1,TRBD1,TRBV27,CASSPPPGQGSNEQFF,TGTGCCAGCAGTCCCCCTCCGGGACAGGGTTCCAATGAGCAGTTCTTC
NA,TRBJ1-1,NA,TRBV6-5,CASIPGPPKGAEAFF,TGTGCCAGCATCCCGGGACCGCCCAAGGGGGCTGAAGCTTTCTTT
NA,TRBJ2-7,NA,TRBV7-2,CASSFGGISYEQYF,TGTGCCAGCAGCTTTGGCGGGATTTCCTACGAGCAGTACTTC
NA,TRBJ2-1,TRBD2,TRBV5-4,CASSLDSGSSYNEQFF,TGTGCCAGCAGCTTGGATAGCGGGAGCTCCTACAATGAGCAGTTCTTC
NA,TRBJ2-5,TRBD1,TRBV2,CASGTDPGTQYF,TGTGCCAGTGGGACAGACCCAGGGACCCAGTACTTC
NA,TRBJ1-2,TRBD1,TRBV5-3,CARSHMTGGVSDGYTF,TGTGCCAGAAGCCATATGACAGGGGGGGTGTCTGATGGCTACACCTTC
NA,TRBJ2-3,TRBD2,TRBV11-3,CASSLEGGLDTQYF,TGTGCCAGCAGCTTAGAGGGGGGGTTGGATACGCAGTATTTT